This section outlines one T cell receptor beta chain sequence together with its context. The antigen is undetermined. V lost 2 bases to trimming and J lost 3 bases, with 11 bases between them. Germline V gives CDR1 MNHEY, CDR2 SVGAGI. The CDR3 runs 14 residues. The sample is drawn from a study of siplizumab effects on memory and regulatory T cells. Study observations and caveats: Proliferating Tregs in siplizumab cultures were never verified as suppressive. In controls, roughly 27% of mappable alloreactive CD4+ clones were Treg-derived on average, versus around 70% with siplizumab.

Using immunoSEQ multiplex PCR, the repertoire was profiled, and TCRdb retains in-frame clones only, with some absent. The sample includes over 80,000 clones, roughly 87% of them seen just once. The source of this sequence is a human donor in good health. The chain is built from TRBV6-5 and TRBJ2-7; the D gene is possibly TRBD1 (6 bases). Sequencing input: Tregs sorted from blood. The chain's CDR3 is CASSYRQEGYEQYF. Here the CDR3 DNA reads TGTGCCAGCAGTTACAGACAGGAAGGCTACGAGCAGTACTTC.